This entry concerns a single TCR beta chain. This clonotype was counted at least ten times. The clone's antigen remains unknown. No much larger clone is present one base from it, and per-base qualities are unavailable. TCRdb lists the instrument as Illumina HiSeq 2500. Quantitative 5'-RACE with molecular barcodes was used to prepare TCR beta libraries. The paper's processing steps were these. A new computational method based on a probabilistic model of VDJ rearrangement was used to identify disease-linked TCR variants. The raw public reads went through TCRdb reprocessing: fastp at Q25, MiXCR clone calling, in-frame beta chains kept. Rows merge per CDR3 protein into single entries with the most common DNA and genes. The V and J calls reflect TCRdb's pipeline rather than the authors' work. This sample is represented by 450,000 to 550,000 distinct CDR3 sequences; approximately 5.3% of them were singletons. Under 4.5% of the sample is in the top ten clones.

The data were obtained in a study of CD8 T cells in ankylosing spondylitis (dated 2017 in TCRdb). Regarding the complete study: To find TCR variants linked to disease, the study profiled T cell receptor beta repertoires in ankylosing spondylitis patients and healthy donors. Peripheral blood was sampled, and synovial fluid was additionally collected from ankylosing spondylitis patients. The full study cohort comprised 25 ankylosing spondylitis patients and around 100 healthy donors. General findings and caveats noted by the study authors: Some TCR beta motif variants had previously been reported in synovial fluid and blood of reactive arthritis patients, which suggested common disease-initiation mechanisms. A CD8+ phenotype was shown by the disease-linked clones, which were found at relatively low frequencies in peripheral blood. Blood from ankylosing spondylitis patients appeared to be characterized by a TCR beta motif made up of seven or eight highly homologous amino acid variants. The disease-linked clones were reported to be significantly enriched in matched synovial fluid samples from ankylosing spondylitis patients.

V is trimmed back by 2 bases and J by 0 bases, and the junction contains 6 bases that no gene match accounts for. Via the germline V gene, CDR1 is KGHDR and CDR2 SFDVKD. Including the terminal cysteine and phenylalanine, the CDR3 comprises 18 residues. The only DNA kept is the CDR3, 54 bases in frame from the first base. This TCR was recovered from a male donor with ankylosing spondylitis. The chain uses TRBV24-1 and TRBJ2-3, and TRBD2 matches 11 of the central bases. Sequencing used blood, either unsorted or a sorted T cell fraction (not recorded which). The DNA is as follows: TGTGCCACCAGTGATTCGAAGGGACTAGCGGCTAGCACAGATACGCAGTATTTT. It specifies CATSDSKGLAASTDTQYF.